This TCR beta chain is drawn from a study of T cell responses to AZD1222 COVID-19 vaccine. Study outcomes and limitations: Among AZD1222 vaccinees, only 5 to 7 were seropositive at baseline. Vaccination with two AZD1222 doses was followed by a rise in Spike-specific TCR breadth and depth. Mostly white British, mostly female donors; authors suggested clonal diversity may be underestimated. Regions 160-218 and 743-854 held dominance among vaccine-associated CD4 TCRs, which spanned spike.

The germline V gene encodes CDR1 LGHDT and CDR2 YNNKEL (reference sequence). The CDR3 contains 13 residues. Between the trimmed V and J ends, which lost 1 base and 7 bases, there was a span of 7 bases. As concerns this clone: Its antigen is unknown.

This table comes from immunoSEQ multiplex PCR, and its TCRdb copy is limited to in-frame clones, with some not included. The sample shows fewer than 120,000 clones, about 87% of them seen only once. The chain links TRBV3-1 (or the pseudogene TRBV3-2) to TRBJ1-4; no clear D. This sample comprised peripheral blood, obtained on day 0 of AZD1222 vaccination. This receptor was taken from an adult in good health. Here the CDR3 DNA reads TGTGCCAGCAGCCAAGTCGACGGTGAAAAACTGTTTTTT. Translated: CASSQVDGEKLFF.